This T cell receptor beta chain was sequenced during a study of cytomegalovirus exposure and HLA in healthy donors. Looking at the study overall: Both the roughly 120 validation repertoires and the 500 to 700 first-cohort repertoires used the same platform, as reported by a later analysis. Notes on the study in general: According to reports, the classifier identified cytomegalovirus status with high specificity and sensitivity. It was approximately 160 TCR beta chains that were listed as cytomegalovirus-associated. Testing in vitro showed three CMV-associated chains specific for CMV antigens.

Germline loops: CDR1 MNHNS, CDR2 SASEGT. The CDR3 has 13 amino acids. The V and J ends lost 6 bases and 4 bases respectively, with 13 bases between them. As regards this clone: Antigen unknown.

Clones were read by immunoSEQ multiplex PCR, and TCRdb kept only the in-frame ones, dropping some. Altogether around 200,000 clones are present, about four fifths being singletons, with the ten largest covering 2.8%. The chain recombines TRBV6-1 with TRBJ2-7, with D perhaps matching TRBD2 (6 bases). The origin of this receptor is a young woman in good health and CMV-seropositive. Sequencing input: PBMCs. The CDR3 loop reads CASSPGLLYEQYF. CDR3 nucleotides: TGTGCCAGCAGCCCGGGACTCCTTTACGAGCAGTACTTC.